This entry lists 29 T cell receptor beta chains sequenced from one sample in a study of blood T cell repertoires in COVID-19. Libraries were prepared by immunoSEQ multiplex PCR; TCRdb keeps only in-frame clonotypes and omits some of them. The sample has approximately 390,000 clones; around 87% are singletons. The sequenced sample consisted of PBMCs or T cells enriched from blood (not recorded which). The receptor set was obtained from a woman aged 45-60 years who had recovered from COVID-19.

The chain is built from TRBV27 and TRBJ2-1; D remains ambiguous. The length of the CDR3 is 14 residues. CDR1 is MNHEY and CDR2 is SMNVEV in the germline V gene (reference sequence). With 6 bases removed from V and 5 bases from J, the gap between germline ends came to 14 bases. For the CDR3, the DNA is TGTGCCAGCAGCCCCCATGAGGCCAACAATGAGCAGTTCTTC. It codes for CASSPHEANNEQFF.

The rearrangement joins TRBV19 to TRBJ1-2, with D unresolved. Germline CDR1 reads LNHDA; CDR2 reads SQIVND (reference sequence). Between the trimmed V and J ends, which lost 5 bases and 5 bases, there was a span of 15 bases. The CDR3 runs to 14 residues. The chain's CDR3 is CASSPGINSYGYTF. CDR3 nucleotides: TGTGCCAGTAGTCCGGGGATTAATAGTTATGGCTACACCTTC.

The chain carries TRBV2 and TRBJ2-5, with a tentative D call TRBD2 (7 bases). CDR1 and CDR2 (germline): SNHLY, FYNNEI. The CDR3 sequence is 14 residues long. The V gene lost 4 bases and the J gene lost 5 bases, with 14 bases spanning the gap. The CDR3 sequence: CASSVSGGRETQYF. CDR3 DNA sequence: TGTGCCAGCAGTGTTTCGGGGGGCAGGGAGACCCAGTACTTC.

This clone has only a few counts. The V gene is TRBV7-2, the J gene TRBJ1-3; the match to TRBD1 covers 7 bases. The V gene end was trimmed by 5 bases and the J gene end by 5 bases; junction bases not matched to a gene: 9. The CDR3 is made up of 15 amino acids. The germline V gene encodes CDR1 SGHTA and CDR2 FQGNSA. The CDR3 bases are TGTGCCAGCAGCCCGCGGGACAGTCCCAGAAACACCATATATTTT. Its translation is CASSPRDSPRNTIYF.

The gene calls are TRBV19 and TRBJ2-5; weak D call: TRBD2 (6 bases). This CDR3 has 12 amino acids. The V gene's germline CDR1 is LNHDA and CDR2 SQIVND (reference sequence). V lost 10 bases and J lost 7, with 16 bases in between. CDR3 in amino acids: CATRRRGGTQYF. The CDR3 nucleotides read TGTGCCACTAGACGAAGGGGAGGGACCCAGTACTTC.

The chain combines TRBV4-2 with TRBJ1-1; 10 bases map to TRBD1. The CDR3 has 15 residues. Unmatched junction bases numbered 5, after V lost 0 bases and J lost 7 bases. Germline-derived CDR1 and CDR2 are LGHNA and YNFKEQ. In nucleotides, the CDR3 is TGTGCCAGCAGCCAAGAGTGGACAGGGGGGGTTGAAGCTTTCTTT. Amino acids: CASSQEWTGGVEAFF.

CDR3 amino acids: CAWGGTGITYEQYF. The CDR3 nucleotides are TGTGCCTGGGGGGGGACAGGGATAACCTACGAGCAGTACTTC. The genes are TRBV30 and TRBJ2-7; 9 bases are shared with TRBD1. Germline CDR1 GTSNPN, CDR2 SVGIG (reference sequence). The CDR3 spans 14 residues. Losses at the gene ends were 5 bases for V and 2 bases for J; bases not matched to a gene: 7.

This chain links TRBV9 with TRBJ1-4; D perhaps matches TRBD1 (5 bases). The CDR3 consists of 15 residues. CDR1 is SGDLS and CDR2 is YYNGEE in the germline V gene. Trimming shortened V by 0 bases and J by 8 bases, and 14 bases separated the two germline ends. The CDR3 here is CASSVDAAGGEKLFF. In DNA form, the CDR3 reads TGTGCCAGCAGCGTAGATGCGGCCGGGGGGGAAAAACTGTTTTTT.

The chain carries TRBV7-2 and TRBJ1-2, with 7 bases identical to TRBD1. The CDR3 has 17 amino acids. Looked up from germline, CDR1 is SGHTA and CDR2 is FQGNSA. V lost 4 bases and J lost 4; bases outside the gene matches: 15. CDR3 protein: CASSSDGVQGNSYGYTF. The CDR3 DNA reads as TGTGCCAGCAGCTCCGACGGAGTACAGGGGAACAGCTATGGCTACACCTTC.

The V call is TRBV3-1 (or the pseudogene TRBV3-2), the J call TRBJ1-2; 12 bases are shared with TRBD1. This CDR3 contains 16 residues. J gave up 7 bases and V 1 base, and 7 bases lay outside the gene matches. Germline V gene lookup returns CDR1 LGHDT and CDR2 YNNKEL (reference sequence). CDR3 in DNA: TGTGCCAGCAGCCAAGTCCCGGGACAGGGGGCTTTTGGCTACACCTTC. Amino acid sequence: CASSQVPGQGAFGYTF.

The gene calls are TRBV2 and TRBJ2-2; D is perhaps TRBD2 (6 bases). This CDR3 is 16 amino acids long. Germline-derived CDR1 and CDR2 are SNHLY and FYNNEI. V gave up 6 bases and J gave up 0 bases, with 14 bases separating them. The CDR3 loop is CASSVQGLANTGELFF. The CDR3 DNA reads TGTGCCAGCAGCGTTCAGGGACTCGCGAACACCGGGGAGCTGTTTTTT.

The chain links TRBV5-1 to TRBJ1-1, with D possibly being TRBD1 (5 bases). The length of the CDR3 is 14 residues. Looked up from germline, CDR1 is SGHRS and CDR2 is YFSETQ. Trimming shortened V by 0 bases and J by 6 bases, and 12 bases separated the two germline ends. The CDR3 spells CASSLGFEGAEAFF. CDR3 sequence (DNA): TGCGCCAGCAGCTTGGGTTTTGAAGGGGCTGAAGCTTTCTTT.

V gene TRBV23-1 combines with J gene TRBJ1-1; D might be TRBD1 (6 bases). TRBV23-1 is noted as an ORF with a role that remains uncertain. CDR3 size: 14 residues. V lost 2 bases to trimming and J lost 1 base, with 8 bases between them. CDR3 region: CASSQRGKNTEAFF. The CDR3 coding sequence is TGCGCCAGCAGTCAAAGGGGGAAGAACACTGAAGCTTTCTTT.

V is TRBV5-6 and J is TRBJ1-4; D unresolved. With 4 bases removed from V and 6 bases from J, the gap between germline ends came to 10 bases. This CDR3 contains 13 residues. In germline, CDR1 is SGHDT, CDR2 YYEEEE. The CDR3 DNA reads as TGTGCCAGCAGCCCCCGGGAGGATGAAAAACTGTTTTTT. Its translation is CASSPREDEKLFF. The variable domain in full, completed from reference TRBV5-6 and TRBJ1-4, reads DAGVTQSPTHLIKTRGQQVTLRCSPKSGHDTVSWYQQALGQGPQFIFQYYEEEERQRGNFPDRFSGHQFPNYSSELNVNALLLGDSALYLCASSPREDEKLFFGSGTQLSVL.

The chain combines TRBV14 with TRBJ2-5, with 8 bases aligning to TRBD1. CDR1 is SGHDN and CDR2 is FVKESK in the germline V gene. With V trimmed by 5 bases and J by 2 bases, 4 bases remained unmatched. The CDR3 is 14 residues long. The CDR3 DNA reads as TGTGCCAGCAGCATAAGACAGGGGCAAGAGACCCAGTACTTC. The encoded protein is CASSIRQGQETQYF.

This chain uses TRBV2 with TRBJ2-7; D is possibly TRBD2 (8 bases). Trimming left V 7 bases short and J 0 bases short, with 22 bases between. This CDR3 has 17 amino acids. Germline assignment: CDR1 SNHLY and CDR2 FYNNEI. The CDR3 DNA is TGTGCCAGCACAGGGGGTTCGGCGGGGGGCCACTCCTACGAGCAGTACTTC. Translating gives CASTGGSAGGHSYEQYF.

J is TRBJ2-7 and V is TRBV10-1, with D tentatively TRBD2 (7 bases). Germline CDR1 WNHNN, CDR2 SYGVQD (reference sequence). The V gene lost 2 bases and the J gene lost 6 bases, with 14 bases spanning the gap. This CDR3 is 14 amino acids long. The CDR3 spells CASSEEGGLGEQYF. The CDR3 coding sequence is TGCGCCAGCAGTGAGGAGGGGGGGCTTGGCGAGCAGTACTTC.

This chain connects TRBV19 to TRBJ2-3; 8 positions agree with TRBD1. The CDR3 extends over 16 amino acids. CDR1 is LNHDA, CDR2 SQIVND, per germline (reference sequence). V trimming: 9 bases; J trimming: 2 bases; junction bases outside the gene matches: 13. CDR3 coding DNA: TGTGCCAGCGCGGCAGAGACAGGGGCCCACACAGATACGCAGTATTTT. Translation gives CASAAETGAHTDTQYF.

The chain carries TRBV27 and TRBJ2-5; TRBD2 might be the D (6 bases). The V gene's germline CDR1 is MNHEY and CDR2 SMNVEV (reference sequence). Trimming shortened V by 5 bases and J by 4 bases, and 17 bases separated the two germline ends. CDR3 length: 15 residues. CDR3 sequence (DNA): TGTGCCAGCAGTCCACTTGGAGGGGCTCGAGAGACCCAGTACTTC. Translating gives CASSPLGGARETQYF.

There are a few counts of this clone. The chain recombines TRBV6-5 with TRBJ1-4; a weak D match, TRBD1 (5 bases). Germline CDR1 MNHEY, CDR2 SVGAGI. The CDR3 loop spans 13 amino acids. V shed 5 bases and J shed 6 bases, with 10 bases lying between them. CDR3 residues: CASSTTAHEKLFF. In DNA, the CDR3 is TGTGCCAGCAGTACGACAGCACATGAAAAACTGTTTTTT.

This clone was seen once. Germline and junction disagree at one end, which may indicate a read error. The V gene is TRBV5-8, the J gene TRBJ1-2, with TRBD1 as a possible D gene (6 bases). The CDR3 length is 11 residues. Germline lookup yields CDR1 SGHTS and CDR2 YDEGEE. The CDR3: CASSLGQRIAF. The DNA of the CDR3 is TGTGCCAGCAGCCTCGGACAGCGTATCGCCTTC.

The V gene is TRBV11-1, the J gene TRBJ2-5; no firm D call. CDR1 is SGHAT, CDR2 FQDESV, per germline (reference sequence). The CDR3 runs to 13 residues. With 1 base removed from V and 1 base from J, the gap between germline ends came to 4 bases. The CDR3 DNA is TGTGCCAGCAGCTTAGTCAGCCAAGAGACCCAGTACTTC. Translated, it gives CASSLVSQETQYF.

The chain employs TRBV11-3 and TRBJ2-1, with D perhaps matching TRBD2 (6 bases). CDR1 and CDR2 (germline): SGHNT, YENEEA. V was trimmed by 2 bases and J by 6 bases, leaving 14 bases between them. The CDR3 spans 15 residues. CDR3 residues: CASSLMYGGGNEQFF. CDR3 nucleotides: TGTGCCAGCAGCTTAATGTACGGGGGTGGCAATGAGCAGTTCTTC. Full variable domain (rest looked up from reference TRBV11-3 and TRBJ2-1): EAGVVQSPRYKIIEKKQPVAFWCNPISGHNTLYWYLQNLGQGPELLIRYENEEAVDDSQLPKDRFSAERLKGVDSTLKIQPAELGDSAVYLCASSLMYGGGNEQFFGPGTRLTVL.

Here the CDR3 reads CATNANTDTQYF. CDR3 nucleotides: TGTGCCACCAACGCTAACACAGATACGCAGTATTTT. The J gene is TRBJ2-3, the V gene TRBV28; D call uncertain. Trimming pared 10 bases from V and 2 bases from J, leaving 10 bases between. The CDR3 extends over 12 amino acids. Germline V gives CDR1 MDHEN, CDR2 SYDVKM.

The chain links TRBV4-1 to TRBJ2-7, with 7 bases fitting TRBD2. V lost 0 bases to trimming and J lost 9 bases; unmatched junction nucleotides: 5. The germline gives CDR1 MGHRA, CDR2 YSYEKL. This CDR3 has 13 residues. The CDR3 loop is CASSQDRTSPQYF. The CDR3 DNA is TGCGCCAGCAGCCAAGATCGGACTAGTCCGCAGTACTTC.

The gene calls are TRBV6-5 and TRBJ1-2; 8 bases are shared with TRBD1. Trimming removed 2 bases from V and 0 bases from J; junction bases left unmatched: 2. Germline V gives CDR1 MNHEY, CDR2 SVGAGI. The CDR3 has 15 residues. The CDR3 spells CASSYGQGANYGYTF. The CDR3 region has the DNA TGTGCCAGCAGTTACGGACAGGGAGCTAACTATGGCTACACCTTC.

This clone appeared a single time. The rearrangement uses TRBV28 and TRBJ1-2; D uncertain. Germline V gives CDR1 MDHEN, CDR2 SYDVKM. Trimming took off 5 bases at V and 7 bases at J, with 8 bases between the two ends. The CDR3 extends over 11 amino acids. DNA for the CDR3: TGTGCCAGCAGTACCCTCGGTGGCTACACCTTC. It encodes CASSTLGGYTF.

This clone was seen a single time. This chain uses TRBV28 with TRBJ2-1; possible D gene TRBD2, 6 bases. Deletions cut 1 base from V and 1 base from J, with 11 bases between. This CDR3 region has 16 residues. Germline V gene lookup returns CDR1 MDHEN and CDR2 SYDVKM. CDR3 sequence (DNA): TGTGCCAGCAGTTTATATCGGGGGAATTCCTACAATGAGCAGTTCTTC. Translating it yields CASSLYRGNSYNEQFF.

The chain links TRBV5-1 to TRBJ1-4, with 9 positions matching TRBD1. CDR1 SGHRS and CDR2 YFSETQ come from the germline V gene. The V gene end was trimmed by 4 bases and the J gene end by 7 bases; junction bases not matched to a gene: 17. The CDR3 contains 18 residues. This chain's CDR3 is CASSRGGTGFGEGEKLFF. The CDR3 nucleotides read TGCGCCAGCAGCCGAGGCGGGACAGGGTTTGGGGAAGGTGAAAAACTGTTTTTT.